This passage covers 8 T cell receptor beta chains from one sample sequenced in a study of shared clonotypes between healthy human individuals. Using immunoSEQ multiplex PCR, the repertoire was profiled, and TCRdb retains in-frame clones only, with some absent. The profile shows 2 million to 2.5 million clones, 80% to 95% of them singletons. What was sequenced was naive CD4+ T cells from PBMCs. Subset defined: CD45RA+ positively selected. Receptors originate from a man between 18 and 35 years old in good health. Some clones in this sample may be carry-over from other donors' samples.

CDR3 amino acids: CASSKSSQPLLYGYTF. The CDR3 region has the DNA TGTGCCAGCAGCAAATCTTCCCAGCCCCTCCTATATGGCTACACCTTC. The rearrangement uses TRBV21-1 and TRBJ1-2. TRBV21-1 is recorded as a pseudogene. The CDR3 length is 16 residues.

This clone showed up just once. DNA of the CDR3: TGTGCCAGCAGCTTAGAGGAGAGGCACACCTACGAGCAGTACTTC. Translated: CASSLEERHTYEQYF. V usage is TRBV7-2 and J usage is TRBJ2-7; D is uncertain. V gave up 1 base and J gave up 2 bases, with 12 bases separating them. Per germline, CDR1 SGHTA and CDR2 FQGNSA. The CDR3 spans 15 residues.

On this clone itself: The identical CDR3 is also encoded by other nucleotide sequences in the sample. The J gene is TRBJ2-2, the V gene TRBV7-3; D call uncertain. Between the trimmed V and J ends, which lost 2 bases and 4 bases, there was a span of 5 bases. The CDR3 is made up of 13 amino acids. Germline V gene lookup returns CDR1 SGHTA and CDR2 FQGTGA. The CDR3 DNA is TGTGCCAGCAGCTTACGTCCCACCGGGGAGCTGTTTTTT. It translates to CASSLRPTGELFF.

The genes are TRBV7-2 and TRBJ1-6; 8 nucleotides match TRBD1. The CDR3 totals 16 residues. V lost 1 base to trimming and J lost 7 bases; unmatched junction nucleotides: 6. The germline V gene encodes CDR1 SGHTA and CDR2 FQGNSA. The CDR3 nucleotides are TGTGCCAGCAGCTTAGGATTGTACAGGGGGAATTCACCCCTCCACTTT. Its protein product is CASSLGLYRGNSPLHF.

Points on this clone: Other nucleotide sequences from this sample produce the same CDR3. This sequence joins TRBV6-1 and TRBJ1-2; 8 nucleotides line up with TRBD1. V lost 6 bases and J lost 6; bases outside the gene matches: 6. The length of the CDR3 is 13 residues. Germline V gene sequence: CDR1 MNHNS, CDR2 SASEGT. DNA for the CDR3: TGTGCCAGCAGGGAGGACAGGGATGATGGCTACACCTTC. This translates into CASREDRDDGYTF.

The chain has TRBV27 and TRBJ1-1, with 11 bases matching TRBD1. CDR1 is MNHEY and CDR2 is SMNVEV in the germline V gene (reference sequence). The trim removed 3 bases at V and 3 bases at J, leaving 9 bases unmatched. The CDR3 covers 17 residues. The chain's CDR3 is CASSFLRTGGLDTEAFF. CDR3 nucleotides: TGTGCCAGCAGTTTTCTACGGACAGGGGGCCTTGACACTGAAGCTTTCTTT.

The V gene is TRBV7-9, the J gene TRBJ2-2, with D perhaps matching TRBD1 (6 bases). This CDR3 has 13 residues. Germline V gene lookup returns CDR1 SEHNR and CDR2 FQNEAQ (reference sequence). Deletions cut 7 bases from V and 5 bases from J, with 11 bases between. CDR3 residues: CASNNRETGELFF. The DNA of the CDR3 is TGTGCCAGCAACAACAGGGAAACCGGGGAGCTGTTTTTT.

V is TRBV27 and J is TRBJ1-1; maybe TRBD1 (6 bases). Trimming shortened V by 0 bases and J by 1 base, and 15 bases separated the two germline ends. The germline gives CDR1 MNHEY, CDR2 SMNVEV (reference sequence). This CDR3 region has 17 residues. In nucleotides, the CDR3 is TGTGCCAGCAGTTTATCCGCGGGGGGGGCGAGGAACACTGAAGCTTTCTTT. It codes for CASSLSAGGARNTEAFF.